This is a list of T cell receptor beta chains from one sample in a study of blood T cell repertoires in COVID-19. Sequenced by immunoSEQ multiplex PCR; TCRdb stores in-frame clones only, minus some. This sample has around 280,000 clones, with 70% to 90% found just once. Sequencing was performed on PBMCs or T cells enriched from blood (not recorded which). All receptors come from a woman in her 40s who had recovered from COVID-19. Both conserved end residues are part of each CDR3. D genes are given only for firm matches. A clone size is listed for some rows: how often the clone was seen (once, few, many), or a class if it is expanded.

d_gene	abundance	j_gene	v_gene	CDR3nt	CDR3aa
TRBD1	-	TRBJ2-1	TRBV7-6	TGTGCCAGCAGCTTAGCGCAGGGGGCGGGGAATGAGCAGTTCTTC	CASSLAQGAGNEQFF
-	-	TRBJ2-3	TRBV5-1	TGCGCCAGCAGCTTGGATGGCGGTATCACAGATACGCAGTATTTT	CASSLDGGITDTQYF
-	-	TRBJ2-7	TRBV7-6	TGTGCCACCACGGGGTGGACAGCTCCTAGCTCCTACGAGCAGTACTTC	CATTGWTAPSSYEQYF
TRBD2	-	TRBJ2-1	TRBV19	TGTGCCAGTAGTATGACTAGCGGGAGTGTTGAGCAGTTCTTC	CASSMTSGSVEQFF
TRBD1	-	TRBJ1-1	TRBV6-5	TGTGCCAGCAGTTACTCTTTTCTCGGACAGGCTGAAGCTTTCTTT	CASSYSFLGQAEAFF
-	-	TRBJ1-2	TRBV7-2	TGTGCCAGCAGCTTAGGGACAGACTATGGCTACACCTTC	CASSLGTDYGYTF
-	-	TRBJ1-3	TRBV7-8	TGTGCCAGCAGCTTAGTACCACAGGGCGACTCTGGAAACACCATATATTTT	CASSLVPQGDSGNTIYF
TRBD1	-	TRBJ2-1	TRBV7-2	TGTGCCAGCAGCTTAGAGGGGGCGACAGGGAACAATGAGCAGTTCTTC	CASSLEGATGNNEQFF
TRBD2	-	TRBJ2-1	TRBV5-1	TGCGCCAGCAGCGGAGGGGGGACGGGAGGGAATGAGCAGTTCTTC	CASSGGGTGGNEQFF
TRBD1	-	TRBJ1-2	TRBV28	TGTGCCAGCAGGTTAGGGACAGGGGACTATGGCTACACCTTC	CASRLGTGDYGYTF
TRBD2	-	TRBJ2-7	TRBV2	TGTGCCAGCAGCGGACTAGTTGAGCAGTACTTC	CASSGLVEQYF
TRBD2	-	TRBJ2-3	TRBV7-2	TGTGCCAGCAGCTCGAGGAGTACGGCGGGAGGACTAGATACGCAGTATTTT	CASSSRSTAGGLDTQYF
TRBD2	-	TRBJ2-7	TRBV6-2/TRBV6-3	TGTGCCAGCAGTTACCTTCGGACTAGCGGGAGATTATACGAGCAGTACTTC	CASSYLRTSGRLYEQYF
-	-	TRBJ1-5	TRBV19	TGTGCCAGTAACGCACAGGGAATGGTAAGCAATCAGCCCCAGCATTTT	CASNAQGMVSNQPQHF
TRBD1	-	TRBJ2-1	TRBV24-1	TGTGCCACCAGTGGTTCCGGGACAGGGAACTACAATGAGCAGTTCTTC	CATSGSGTGNYNEQFF
TRBD2	once	TRBJ2-7	TRBV11-2	TGTGCCAGCAGCGACAGCGGGGGGTGGTACGAGCAGTACTTC	CASSDSGGWYEQYF
-	-	TRBJ1-3	TRBV7-9	TGTGCCAGCAGCAAAGGACAGCCCTTCTCTGGAAACACCATATATTTT	CASSKGQPFSGNTIYF
-	-	TRBJ2-7	TRBV5-1	TGCGCCAGCAGCCCCAGAGGGGGGGACCGGTACGAGCAGTACTTC	CASSPRGGDRYEQYF
TRBD1	-	TRBJ1-6	TRBV30	TGTGCCTGGACCGCCGGCCCGGGACAGGGGTTACCCCTCCACTTT	CAWTAGPGQGLPLHF
-	-	TRBJ2-7	TRBV4-3	TGCGCCAGCAGCCAAGACCACACCTACGAGCAGTACTTC	CASSQDHTYEQYF
TRBD2	once	TRBJ2-7	TRBV2	TGTGCCAGCAGTATTCCGGGACTAGGGGGCGAGCAGTACTTC	CASSIPGLGGEQYF
-	-	TRBJ1-4	TRBV28	TGTGCCAGCAGCTCCGCTAGAATCCGGGGGATTGCAACTAATGAAAAACTGTTTTTT	CASSSARIRGIATNEKLFF
-	-	TRBJ1-4	TRBV3-1/TRBV3-2	TGTGCCAGCAGCCAGGGGCCAACTAATGAAAAACTGTTTTTT	CASSQGPTNEKLFF
-	-	TRBJ2-1	TRBV19	TGTGCCAGTAGTATAGGACAGACCTACAATGAGCAGTTCTTC	CASSIGQTYNEQFF
TRBD2	-	TRBJ2-3	TRBV2	TGTGCCAGCAGCCTGACTAGCGGGAACTCAGATACGCAGTATTTT	CASSLTSGNSDTQYF
TRBD1	-	TRBJ2-4	TRBV2	TGTGCCAGCAGTGGTACCACAGGGGTCGGGAAAAACATTCAGTACTTC	CASSGTTGVGKNIQYF
-	-	TRBJ2-3	TRBV7-2	TGTGCCAGCAGCCTATTGACAGTCACTAACACAGATACGCAGTATTTT	CASSLLTVTNTDTQYF
TRBD1	-	TRBJ1-2	TRBV9	TGTGCCAGCAGCATGGGGACAGCCGGCTACACCTTC	CASSMGTAGYTF